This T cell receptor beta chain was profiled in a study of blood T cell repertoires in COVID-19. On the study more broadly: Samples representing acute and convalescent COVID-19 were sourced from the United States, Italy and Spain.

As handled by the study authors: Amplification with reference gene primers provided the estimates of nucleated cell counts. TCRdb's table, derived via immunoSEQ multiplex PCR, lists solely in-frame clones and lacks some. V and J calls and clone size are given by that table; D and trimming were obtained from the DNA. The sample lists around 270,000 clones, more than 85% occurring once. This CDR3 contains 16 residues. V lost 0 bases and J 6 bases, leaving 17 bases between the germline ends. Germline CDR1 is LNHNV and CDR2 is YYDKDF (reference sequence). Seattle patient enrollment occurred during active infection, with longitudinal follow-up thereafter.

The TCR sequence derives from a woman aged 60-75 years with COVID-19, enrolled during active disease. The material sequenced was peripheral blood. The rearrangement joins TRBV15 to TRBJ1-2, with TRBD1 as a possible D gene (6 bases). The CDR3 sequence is CATSRDRGQGPNGYTF. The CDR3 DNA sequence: TGTGCCACCAGCAGAGATAGGGGTCAGGGGCCAAATGGCTACACCTTC.